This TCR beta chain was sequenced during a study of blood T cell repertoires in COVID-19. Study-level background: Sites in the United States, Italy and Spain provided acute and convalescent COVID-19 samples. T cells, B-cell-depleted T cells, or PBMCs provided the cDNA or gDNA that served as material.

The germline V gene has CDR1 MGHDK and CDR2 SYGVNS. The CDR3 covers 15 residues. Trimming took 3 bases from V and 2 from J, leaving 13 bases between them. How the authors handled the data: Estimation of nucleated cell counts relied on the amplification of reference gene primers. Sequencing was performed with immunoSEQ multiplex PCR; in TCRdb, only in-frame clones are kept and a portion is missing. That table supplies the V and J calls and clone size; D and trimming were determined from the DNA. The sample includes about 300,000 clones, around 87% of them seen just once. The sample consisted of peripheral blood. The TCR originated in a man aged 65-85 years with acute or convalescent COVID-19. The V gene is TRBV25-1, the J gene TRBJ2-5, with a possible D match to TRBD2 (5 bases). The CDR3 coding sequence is TGTGCCAGCAGTGACCCCGGACTGATTCAAGAGACCCAGTACTTC. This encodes CASSDPGLIQETQYF.